The T cell receptor beta chain under discussion was sequenced for a study of blood T cell repertoires in COVID-19. Across the whole study: Italy, Spain and the United States were the sources of the convalescent and acute COVID-19 samples. Sample material is recorded as cDNA or gDNA derived from T cells, B-cell-depleted T cells, or PBMCs.

Study processing details: Using reference gene primer amplification, nucleated cell counts were estimated. Measured with immunoSEQ multiplex PCR; TCRdb has only the in-frame clones, and not every one. V, J and clone size are taken as reported in that table, and D and trimming were inferred from the DNA itself. The sample has approximately 62,000 clones; 70% to 90% are singletons. J gave up 2 bases and V 2 bases, and 5 bases lay outside the gene matches. The CDR3 totals 16 residues. Germline V gene sequence: CDR1 SGHVS, CDR2 FQNEAQ. The source is a human donor with active COVID-19. The donor label of this sample is uncertain. V and J are TRBV7-8 and TRBJ2-4; 8 bases fit TRBD1. Sequencing was carried out using peripheral blood. This CDR3 is CASSLSTGVTKNIQYF. The CDR3 region has the DNA TGTGCCAGCAGCTTATCGACAGGGGTGACCAAAAACATTCAGTACTTC.